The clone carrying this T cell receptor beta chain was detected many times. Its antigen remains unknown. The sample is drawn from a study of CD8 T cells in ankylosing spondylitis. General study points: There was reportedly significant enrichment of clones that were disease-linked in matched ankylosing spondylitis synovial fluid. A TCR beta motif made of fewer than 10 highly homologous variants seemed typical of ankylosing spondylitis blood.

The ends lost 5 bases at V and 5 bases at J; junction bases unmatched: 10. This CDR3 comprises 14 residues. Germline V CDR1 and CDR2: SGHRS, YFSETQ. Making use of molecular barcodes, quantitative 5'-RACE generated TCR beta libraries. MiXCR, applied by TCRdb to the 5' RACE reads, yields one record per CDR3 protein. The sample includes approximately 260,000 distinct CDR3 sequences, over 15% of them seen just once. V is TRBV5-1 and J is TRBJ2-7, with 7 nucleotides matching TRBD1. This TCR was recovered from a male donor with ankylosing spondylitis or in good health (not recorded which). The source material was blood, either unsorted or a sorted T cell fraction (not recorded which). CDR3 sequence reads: CASRQWDSTHEQYF. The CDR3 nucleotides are TGCGCCAGCAGGCAATGGGACAGCACCCACGAGCAGTACTTC.